The source of this T cell receptor (beta chain) is a study of control samples from healthy donors and cancer patients. Sequencing was performed with immunoSEQ multiplex PCR; in TCRdb, only in-frame clones are kept and a portion is missing. The table records 100,000 to 150,000 clones, about 90% of them present only once. The V gene lost 2 bases and the J gene lost 7 bases, with 15 bases spanning the gap. The length of the CDR3 is 15 residues. Germline-derived CDR1 and CDR2 are MNHNS and SASEGT. This receptor was identified in a man in his 60s in good health. V is TRBV6-1 and J is TRBJ2-1; D remains ambiguous. Material for sequencing was blood. The CDR3 spells CASSEWADATNEQFF. The CDR3 coding sequence is TGTGCCAGCAGTGAATGGGCAGACGCAACGAATGAGCAGTTCTTC.